Sequencing of this T cell receptor beta chain was carried out in a study of blood T cell repertoires in COVID-19. Study-wide background: PBMCs, B-cell-depleted T cells, or T cells were the source of the cDNA or gDNA that made up the material.

Trimming took off 1 base at V and 2 bases at J, with 15 bases between the two ends. CDR3 size: 16 residues. Per the original methods: Cell counts per sample came from amplifying reference gene primers. Generated by immunoSEQ multiplex PCR, the TCRdb table keeps only in-frame clones and is missing some. V, J and clone size were drawn from that table, and D and trimming were deduced from the DNA. This table holds under 200,000 clones, around 83% found once. Sequencing was done on a sample of peripheral blood. This TCR was recovered from a human donor in a cohort sampled during active COVID-19. The V gene is TRBV23-1, the J gene TRBJ2-7, with TRBD1 as a possible D gene (6 bases). TRBV23-1 carries the ORF label, with uncertain function. The CDR3 loop reads CASSQWGSRDTYEQYF. CDR3 DNA sequence: TGCGCCAGCAGTCAATGGGGGTCCAGGGACACCTACGAGCAGTACTTC.